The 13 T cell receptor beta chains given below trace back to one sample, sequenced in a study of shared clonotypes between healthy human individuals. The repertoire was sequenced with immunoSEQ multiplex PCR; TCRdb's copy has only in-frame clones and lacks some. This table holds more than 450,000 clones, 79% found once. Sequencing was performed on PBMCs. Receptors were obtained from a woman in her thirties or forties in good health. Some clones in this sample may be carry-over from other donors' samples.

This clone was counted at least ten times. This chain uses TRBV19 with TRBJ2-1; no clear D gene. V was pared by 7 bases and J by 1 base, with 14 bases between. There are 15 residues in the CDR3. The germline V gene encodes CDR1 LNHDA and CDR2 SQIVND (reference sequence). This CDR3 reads CASKQQAASYNEQFF. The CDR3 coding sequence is TGTGCCAGTAAGCAGCAGGCGGCTTCCTACAATGAGCAGTTCTTC.

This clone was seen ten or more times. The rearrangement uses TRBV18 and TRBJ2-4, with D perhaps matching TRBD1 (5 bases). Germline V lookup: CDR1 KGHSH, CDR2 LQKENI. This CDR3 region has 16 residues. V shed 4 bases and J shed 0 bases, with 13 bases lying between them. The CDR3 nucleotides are TGTGCCAGCTCACTGGCCAGGGTAGGAGCCAAAAACATTCAGTACTTC. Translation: CASSLARVGAKNIQYF.

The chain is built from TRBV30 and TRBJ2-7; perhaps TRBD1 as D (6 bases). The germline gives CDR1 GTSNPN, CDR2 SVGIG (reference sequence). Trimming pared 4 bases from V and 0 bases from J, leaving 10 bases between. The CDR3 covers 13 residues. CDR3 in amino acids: CAWNSGVSYEQYF. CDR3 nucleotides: TGTGCCTGGAACTCAGGGGTCTCCTACGAGCAGTACTTC.

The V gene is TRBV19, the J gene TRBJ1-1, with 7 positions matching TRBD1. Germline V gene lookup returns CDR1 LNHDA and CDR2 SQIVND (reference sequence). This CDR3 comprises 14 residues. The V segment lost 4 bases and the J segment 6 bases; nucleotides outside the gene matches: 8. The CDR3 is CASSRDRAGPEAFF. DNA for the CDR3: TGTGCCAGTAGTAGAGACAGGGCTGGGCCTGAAGCTTTCTTT.

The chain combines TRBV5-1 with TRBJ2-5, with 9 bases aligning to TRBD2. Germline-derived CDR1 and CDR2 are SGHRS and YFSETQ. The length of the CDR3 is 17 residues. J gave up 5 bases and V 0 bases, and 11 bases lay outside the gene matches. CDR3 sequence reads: CASSLARQAGGFETQYF. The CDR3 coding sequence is TGCGCCAGCAGCTTGGCCCGACAAGCGGGAGGTTTTGAGACCCAGTACTTC.

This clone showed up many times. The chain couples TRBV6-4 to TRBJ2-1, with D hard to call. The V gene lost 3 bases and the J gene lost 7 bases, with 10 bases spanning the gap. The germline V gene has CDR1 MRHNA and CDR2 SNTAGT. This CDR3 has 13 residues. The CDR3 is CASSEAPLNEQFF. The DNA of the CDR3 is TGTGCCAGCAGTGAAGCCCCTTTGAATGAGCAGTTCTTC.

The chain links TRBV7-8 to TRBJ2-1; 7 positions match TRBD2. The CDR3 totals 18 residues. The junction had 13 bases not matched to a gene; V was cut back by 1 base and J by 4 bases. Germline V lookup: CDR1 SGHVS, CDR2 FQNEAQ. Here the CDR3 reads CASSLVEVRGRAYNEQFF. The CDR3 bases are TGTGCCAGCAGCTTAGTAGAGGTTCGGGGGAGGGCTTACAATGAGCAGTTCTTC.

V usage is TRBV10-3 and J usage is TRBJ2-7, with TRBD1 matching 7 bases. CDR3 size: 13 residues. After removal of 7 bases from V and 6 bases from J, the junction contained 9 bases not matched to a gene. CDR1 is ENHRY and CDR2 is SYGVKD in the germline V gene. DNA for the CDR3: TGTGCCATCAAGGCGCAGGGGGTCGGCGAGCAGTACTTC. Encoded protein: CAIKAQGVGEQYF.

This CDR3 reads CASSMSTSGPYEQYF. The CDR3 bases are TGTGCCAGTAGTATGTCGACTAGCGGACCCTACGAGCAGTACTTC. V gene TRBV19 combines with J gene TRBJ2-7, with TRBD2 identical over 9 bases. V shed 3 bases and J 2 bases; nucleotides not matched to a gene: 5. Germline lookup yields CDR1 LNHDA and CDR2 SQIVND (reference sequence). CDR3 length: 15 amino acids.

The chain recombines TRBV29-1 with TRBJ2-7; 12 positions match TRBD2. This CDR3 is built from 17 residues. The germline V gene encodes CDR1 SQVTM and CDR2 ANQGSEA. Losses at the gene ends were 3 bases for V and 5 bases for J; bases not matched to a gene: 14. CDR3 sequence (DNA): TGCAGCGTTGAGAGGGCTAGCGGGAGGGCCGTCGATCACGAGCAGTACTTC. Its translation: CSVERASGRAVDHEQYF.

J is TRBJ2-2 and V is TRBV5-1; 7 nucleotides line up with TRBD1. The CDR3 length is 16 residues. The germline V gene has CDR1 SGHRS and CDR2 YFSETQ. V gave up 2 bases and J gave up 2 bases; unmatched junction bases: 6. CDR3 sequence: CASSLPQGRNTGELFF. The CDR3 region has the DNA TGCGCCAGCAGCTTACCACAGGGGCGTAACACCGGGGAGCTGTTTTTT.

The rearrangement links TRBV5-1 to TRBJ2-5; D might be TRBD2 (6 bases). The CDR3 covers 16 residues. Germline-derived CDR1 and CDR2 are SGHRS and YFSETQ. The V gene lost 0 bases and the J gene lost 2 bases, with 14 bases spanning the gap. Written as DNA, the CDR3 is TGCGCCAGCAGCTTGGTTGGGGGGTTCTCACAAGAGACCCAGTACTTC. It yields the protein CASSLVGGFSQETQYF.

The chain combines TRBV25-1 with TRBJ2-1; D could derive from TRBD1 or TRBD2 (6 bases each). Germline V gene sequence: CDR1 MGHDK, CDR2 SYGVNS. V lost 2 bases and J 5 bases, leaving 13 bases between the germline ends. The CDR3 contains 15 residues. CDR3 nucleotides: TGTGCCAGCAGTGAACCGGGGGCGCTAAACAATGAGCAGTTCTTC. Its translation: CASSEPGALNNEQFF.